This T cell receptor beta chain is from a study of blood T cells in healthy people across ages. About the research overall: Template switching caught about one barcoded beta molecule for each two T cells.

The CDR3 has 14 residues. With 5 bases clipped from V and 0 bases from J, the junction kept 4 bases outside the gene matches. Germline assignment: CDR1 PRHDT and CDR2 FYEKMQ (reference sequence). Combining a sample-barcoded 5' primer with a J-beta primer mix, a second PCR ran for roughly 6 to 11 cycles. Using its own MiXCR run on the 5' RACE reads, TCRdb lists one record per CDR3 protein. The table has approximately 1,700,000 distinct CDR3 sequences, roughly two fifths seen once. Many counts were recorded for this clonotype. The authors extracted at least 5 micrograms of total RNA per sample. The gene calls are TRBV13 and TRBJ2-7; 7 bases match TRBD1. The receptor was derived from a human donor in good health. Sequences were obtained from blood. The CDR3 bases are TGTGCCAGCAGCAGACGGGACAGCTCCTACGAGCAGTACTTC. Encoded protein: CASSRRDSSYEQYF. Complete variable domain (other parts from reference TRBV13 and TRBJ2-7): AAGVIQSPRHLIKEKRETATLKCYPIPRHDTVYWYQQGPGQDPQFLISFYEKMQSDKGSIPDRFSAQQFSDYHSELNMSSLELGDSALYFCASSRRDSSYEQYFGPGTRLTVT.